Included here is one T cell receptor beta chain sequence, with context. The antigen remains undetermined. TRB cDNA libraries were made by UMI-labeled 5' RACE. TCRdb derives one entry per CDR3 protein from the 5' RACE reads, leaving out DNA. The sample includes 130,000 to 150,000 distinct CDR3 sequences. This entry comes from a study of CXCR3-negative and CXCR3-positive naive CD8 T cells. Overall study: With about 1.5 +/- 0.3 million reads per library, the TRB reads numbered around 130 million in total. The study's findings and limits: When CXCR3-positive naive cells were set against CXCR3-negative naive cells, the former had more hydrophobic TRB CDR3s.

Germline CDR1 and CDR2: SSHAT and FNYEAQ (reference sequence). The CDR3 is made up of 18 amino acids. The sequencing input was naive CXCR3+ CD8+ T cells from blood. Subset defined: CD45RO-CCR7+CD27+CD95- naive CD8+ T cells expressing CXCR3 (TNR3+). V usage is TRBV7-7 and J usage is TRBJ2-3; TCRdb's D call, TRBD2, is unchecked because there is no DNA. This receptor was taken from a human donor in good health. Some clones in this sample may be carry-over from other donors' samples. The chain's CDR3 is CASSLTSGSGTSTDTQYF.